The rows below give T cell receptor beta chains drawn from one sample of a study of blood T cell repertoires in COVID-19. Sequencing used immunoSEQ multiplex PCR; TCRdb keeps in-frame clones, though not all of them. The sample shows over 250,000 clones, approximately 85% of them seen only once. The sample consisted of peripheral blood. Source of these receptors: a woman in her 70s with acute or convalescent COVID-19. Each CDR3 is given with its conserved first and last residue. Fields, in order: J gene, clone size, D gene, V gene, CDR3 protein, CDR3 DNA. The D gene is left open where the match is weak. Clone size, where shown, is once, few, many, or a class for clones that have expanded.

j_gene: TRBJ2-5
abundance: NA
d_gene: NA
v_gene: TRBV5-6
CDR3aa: CASSFITAQETQYF
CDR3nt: TGTGCCAGCAGCTTTATTACAGCTCAAGAGACCCAGTACTTC

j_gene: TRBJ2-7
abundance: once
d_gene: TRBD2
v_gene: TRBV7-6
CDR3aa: CASSPGPSGGNFEQYF
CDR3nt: TGTGCCAGCAGCCCGGGTCCTAGCGGGGGGAATTTCGAGCAGTACTTC

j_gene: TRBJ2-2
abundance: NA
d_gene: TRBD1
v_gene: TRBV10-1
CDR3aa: CASSDGTGLNAGELFF
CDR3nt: TGCGCCAGCAGTGATGGGACAGGGCTTAACGCCGGGGAGCTGTTTTTT

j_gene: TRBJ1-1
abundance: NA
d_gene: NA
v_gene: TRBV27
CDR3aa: CASRSHAGTEAFF
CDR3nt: TGTGCCAGCAGATCCCACGCGGGGACTGAAGCTTTCTTT

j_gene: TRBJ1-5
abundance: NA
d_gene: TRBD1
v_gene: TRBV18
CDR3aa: CASSPNQGQVNQPQHF
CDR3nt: TGTGCCAGCTCACCAAATCAGGGACAGGTCAATCAGCCCCAGCATTTT

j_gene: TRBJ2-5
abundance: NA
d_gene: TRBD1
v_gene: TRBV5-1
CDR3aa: CASSWDRLQETQYF
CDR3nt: TGCGCCAGCAGCTGGGACAGGCTCCAAGAGACCCAGTACTTC

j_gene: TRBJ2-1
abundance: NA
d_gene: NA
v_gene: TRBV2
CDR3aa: CASSDAYNEQFF
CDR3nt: TGTGCCAGCAGTGACGCGTACAATGAGCAGTTCTTC

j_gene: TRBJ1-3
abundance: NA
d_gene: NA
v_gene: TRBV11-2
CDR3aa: CASSTGFPGNTIYF
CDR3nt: TGTGCCAGCAGCACAGGGTTCCCTGGAAACACCATATATTTT

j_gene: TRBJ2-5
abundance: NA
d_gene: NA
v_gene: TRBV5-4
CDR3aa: CASSRTRGQGKETQYF
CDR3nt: TGTGCCAGCAGCCGCACCCGGGGCCAGGGGAAAGAGACCCAGTACTTC

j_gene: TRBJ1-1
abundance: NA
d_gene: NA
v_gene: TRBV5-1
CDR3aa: CASSRGQSNTEAFF
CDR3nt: TGCGCCAGCAGCCGAGGACAGAGTAACACTGAAGCTTTCTTT

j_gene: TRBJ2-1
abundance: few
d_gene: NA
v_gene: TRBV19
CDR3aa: CASSPRLFGGGAPEFFGFF
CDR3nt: NA

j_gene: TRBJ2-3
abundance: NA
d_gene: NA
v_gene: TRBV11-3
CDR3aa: CASSPPVGETQYF
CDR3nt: TGTGCCAGCAGCCCCCCGGTTGGGGAGACGCAGTATTTT

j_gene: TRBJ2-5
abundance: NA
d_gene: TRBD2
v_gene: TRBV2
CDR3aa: CASSGTSGGVGETQYF
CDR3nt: TGTGCCAGCAGTGGGACTAGCGGGGGGGTCGGAGAGACCCAGTACTTC

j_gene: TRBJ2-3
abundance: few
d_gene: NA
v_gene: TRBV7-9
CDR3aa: CASSFNRRRPDTQYF
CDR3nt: TGTGCCAGCAGCTTTAACAGACGACGCCCAGATACGCAGTATTTT

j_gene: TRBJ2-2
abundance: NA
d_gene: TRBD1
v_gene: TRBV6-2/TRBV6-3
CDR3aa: CASSYSVSLGGDTGELFF
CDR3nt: TGTGCCAGCAGTTACTCCGTTTCCCTAGGGGGCGACACCGGGGAGCTGTTTTTT

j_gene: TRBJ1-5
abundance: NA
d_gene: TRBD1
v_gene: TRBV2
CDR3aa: CASSEEGTGVPRHF
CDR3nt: TGTGCCAGCAGTGAAGAGGGGACAGGGGTCCCGCGGCATTTT

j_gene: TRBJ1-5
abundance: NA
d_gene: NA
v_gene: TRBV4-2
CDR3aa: CASSQDLGDQPQHF
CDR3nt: TGTGCCAGCAGCCAAGATCTGGGAGATCAGCCCCAGCATTTT

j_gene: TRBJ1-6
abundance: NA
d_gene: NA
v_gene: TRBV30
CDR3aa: CAGLQGFNSPLHF
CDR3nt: TGTGCCGGGTTACAGGGTTTTAATTCACCCCTCCACTTT

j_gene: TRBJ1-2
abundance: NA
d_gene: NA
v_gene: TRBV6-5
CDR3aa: CASSRASYANYGYTF
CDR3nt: TGTGCCAGCTCGAGGGCGTCCTACGCTAACTATGGCTACACCTTC

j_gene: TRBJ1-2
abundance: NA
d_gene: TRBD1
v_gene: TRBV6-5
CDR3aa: CASSSHPTGNYGYTF
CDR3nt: TGTGCCAGCAGTTCCCACCCGACAGGGAACTATGGCTACACCTTC

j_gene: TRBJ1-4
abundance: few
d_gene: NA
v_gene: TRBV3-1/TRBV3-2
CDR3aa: CASRRTPRGEKLFF
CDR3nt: TGTGCCAGCAGACGTACTCCCCGGGGGGAAAAACTGTTTTTT

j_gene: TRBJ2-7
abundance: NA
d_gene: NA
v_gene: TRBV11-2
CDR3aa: CASSLGGKDFSYEQYF
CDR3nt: TGTGCCAGCAGCTTAGGAGGGAAAGACTTCTCCTACGAGCAGTACTTC

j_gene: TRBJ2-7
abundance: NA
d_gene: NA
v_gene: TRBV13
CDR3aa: CASSYRGTSSLYEQYF
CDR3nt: TGTGCCAGCAGCTATAGAGGGACTTCTAGTCTCTACGAGCAGTACTTC

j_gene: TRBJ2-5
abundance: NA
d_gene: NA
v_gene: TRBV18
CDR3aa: CASSSDSQETQYF
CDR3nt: TGTGCCAGCTCCTCGGACAGCCAAGAGACCCAGTACTTC

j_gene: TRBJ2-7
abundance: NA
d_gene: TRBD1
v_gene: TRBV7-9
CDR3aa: CASSPTGEPSTYEQYF
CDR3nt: TGTGCCAGCAGCCCGACAGGGGAGCCTTCCACCTACGAGCAGTACTTC

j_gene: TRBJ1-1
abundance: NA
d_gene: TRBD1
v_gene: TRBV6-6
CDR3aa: CASRSTGDSEAFF
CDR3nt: TGTGCCAGCAGATCCACAGGGGACTCTGAAGCTTTCTTT

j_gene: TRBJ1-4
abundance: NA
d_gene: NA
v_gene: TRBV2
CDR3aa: CASRGGQSASNEKLFF
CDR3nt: TGTGCCAGCAGAGGCGGACAGTCTGCCTCTAATGAAAAACTGTTTTTT

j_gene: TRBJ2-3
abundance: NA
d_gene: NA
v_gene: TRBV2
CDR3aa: CASSYGGRTDTQYF
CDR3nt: TGTGCCAGCAGTTACGGGGGACGCACAGATACGCAGTATTTT

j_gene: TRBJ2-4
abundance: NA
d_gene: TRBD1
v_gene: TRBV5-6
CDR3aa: CASSYDRVHIQYF
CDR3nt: TGTGCCAGCAGCTACGACAGGGTTCACATTCAGTACTTC

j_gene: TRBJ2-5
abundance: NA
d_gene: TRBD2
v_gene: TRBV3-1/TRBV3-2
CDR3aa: CASSQVPSGGGETQYF
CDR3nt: TGTGCCAGCAGCCAAGTCCCTAGCGGGGGGGGAGAGACCCAGTACTTC

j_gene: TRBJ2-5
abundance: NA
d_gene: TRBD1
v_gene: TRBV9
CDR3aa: CASSVGTGGKETQYF
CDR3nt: TGTGCCAGCAGCGTAGGCACAGGGGGAAAAGAGACCCAGTACTTC

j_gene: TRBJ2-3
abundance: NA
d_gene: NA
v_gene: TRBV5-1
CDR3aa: CASSQGSGDTQYF
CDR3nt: TGCGCCAGCAGCCAGGGGTCTGGGGATACGCAGTATTTT

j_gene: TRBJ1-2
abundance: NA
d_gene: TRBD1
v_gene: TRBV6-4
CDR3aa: CASSADRGYGYTF
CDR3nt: TGTGCCAGCAGCGCGGACAGGGGCTATGGCTACACCTTC

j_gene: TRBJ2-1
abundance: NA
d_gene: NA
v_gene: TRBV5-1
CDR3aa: CASRMDYSYNEQFF
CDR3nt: TGCGCCAGCAGAATGGACTACTCCTACAATGAGCAGTTCTTC

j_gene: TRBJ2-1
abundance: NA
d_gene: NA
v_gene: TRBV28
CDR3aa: CASGLLRGLDHNEQFF
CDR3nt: TGTGCCAGCGGTCTCTTAAGAGGGCTGGACCACAATGAGCAGTTCTTC

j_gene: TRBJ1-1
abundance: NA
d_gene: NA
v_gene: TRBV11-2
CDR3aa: CASSFFEGNTEAFF
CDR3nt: TGTGCCAGCAGCTTTTTCGAGGGGAACACTGAAGCTTTCTTT

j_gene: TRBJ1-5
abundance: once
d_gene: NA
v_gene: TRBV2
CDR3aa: CASSEAGRGSNQPQHF
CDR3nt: TGTGCCAGCAGTGAAGCGGGGCGGGGAAGCAATCAGCCCCAGCATTTT

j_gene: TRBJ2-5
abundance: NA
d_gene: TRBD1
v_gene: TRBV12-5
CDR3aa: CASGLGLQGAGGTQYF
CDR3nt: TGTGCTAGTGGTTTGGGATTACAGGGGGCAGGAGGGACCCAGTACTTC

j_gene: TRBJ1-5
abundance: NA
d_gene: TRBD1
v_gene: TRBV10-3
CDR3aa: CATQIGQGNQPQHF
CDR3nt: TGTGCCACCCAAATAGGACAGGGGAATCAGCCCCAGCATTTT

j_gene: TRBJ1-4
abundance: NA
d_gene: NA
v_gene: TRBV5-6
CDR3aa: CASSLGRGGEKLFF
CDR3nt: TGTGCCAGCAGCTTAGGCAGGGGAGGGGAAAAACTGTTTTTT

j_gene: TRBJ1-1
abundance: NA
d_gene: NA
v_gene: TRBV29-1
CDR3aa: CSVRSGVTEAFF
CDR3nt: TGCAGCGTCCGATCCGGTGTGACTGAAGCTTTCTTT

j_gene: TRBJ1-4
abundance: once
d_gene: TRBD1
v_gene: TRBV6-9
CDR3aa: CASSSIDRGNEKLFF
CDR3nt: TGTGCCAGCAGTTCTATCGACAGGGGTAATGAAAAACTGTTTTTT

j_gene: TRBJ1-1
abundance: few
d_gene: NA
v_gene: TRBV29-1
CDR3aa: CSAARGGRERTEAFF
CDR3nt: TGCAGCGCTGCAAGGGGAGGGCGTGAAAGAACTGAAGCTTTCTTT

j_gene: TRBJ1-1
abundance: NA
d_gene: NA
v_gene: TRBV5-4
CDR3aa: CASIPSTGPSVAFF
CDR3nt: TGTGCCAGCATCCCCTCCACAGGGCCGAGTGTAGCTTTCTTT

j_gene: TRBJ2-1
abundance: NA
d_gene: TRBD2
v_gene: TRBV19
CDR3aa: CASSRTSGGVYNEQFF
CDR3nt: TGTGCCAGTAGTAGGACTAGCGGGGGGGTTTACAATGAGCAGTTCTTC

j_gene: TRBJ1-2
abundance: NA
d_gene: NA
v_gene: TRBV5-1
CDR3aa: CASSSRANYGYTF
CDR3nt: TGCGCCAGCAGCTCGCGAGCTAACTATGGCTACACCTTC

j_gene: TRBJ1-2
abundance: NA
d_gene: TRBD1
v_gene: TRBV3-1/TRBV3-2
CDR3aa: CASSQDQTGVSRGYTF
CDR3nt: TGTGCCAGCAGCCAGGACCAAACAGGGGTCTCACGTGGCTACACCTTC

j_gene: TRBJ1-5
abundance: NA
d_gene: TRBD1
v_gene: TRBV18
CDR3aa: CASSADRGLDQPQHF
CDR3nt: TGTGCCAGCTCAGCGGACAGGGGGCTTGATCAGCCCCAGCATTTT

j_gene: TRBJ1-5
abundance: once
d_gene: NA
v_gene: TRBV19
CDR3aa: CASSSGRLLPNQPQHF
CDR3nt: TGTGCCAGTAGTTCCGGCCGCTTACTACCGAATCAGCCCCAGCATTTT

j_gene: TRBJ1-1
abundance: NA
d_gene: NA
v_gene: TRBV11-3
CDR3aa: CASSSRRGDTEAFF
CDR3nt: TGTGCCAGCAGCTCCCGTCGGGGAGACACTGAAGCTTTCTTT

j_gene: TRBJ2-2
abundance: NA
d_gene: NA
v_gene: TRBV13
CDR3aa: CASSLVGWELFF
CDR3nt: TGTGCCAGCAGCTTAGTTGGCTGGGAGCTGTTTTTT

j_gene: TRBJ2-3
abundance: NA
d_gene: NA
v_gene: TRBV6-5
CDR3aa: CASRRTGTDTQYF
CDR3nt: TGTGCCAGCAGGCGAACAGGGACAGATACGCAGTATTTT

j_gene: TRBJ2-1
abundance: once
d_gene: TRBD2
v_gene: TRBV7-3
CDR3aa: CASSLGTSRSRNEQFF
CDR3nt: TGTGCCAGCAGCTTGGGGACTAGCCGGTCTCGCAATGAGCAGTTCTTC

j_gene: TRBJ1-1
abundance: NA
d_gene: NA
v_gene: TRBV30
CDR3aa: CAWEGQLNTEAFF
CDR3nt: TGTGCCTGGGAGGGGCAGTTGAACACTGAAGCTTTCTTT

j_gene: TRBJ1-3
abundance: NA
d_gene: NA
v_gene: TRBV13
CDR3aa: CASSLFRLNRNTIYF
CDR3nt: TGTGCCAGCAGCTTATTTCGACTTAATCGTAACACCATATATTTT

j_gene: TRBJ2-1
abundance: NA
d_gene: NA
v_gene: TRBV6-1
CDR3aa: CASSEFDEQFF
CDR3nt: TGTGCCAGCAGTGAATTCGATGAGCAGTTCTTC

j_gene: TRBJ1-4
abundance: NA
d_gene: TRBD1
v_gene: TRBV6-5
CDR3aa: CASRNRGNEKLFF
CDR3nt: TGTGCCAGCAGAAACAGGGGAAATGAAAAACTGTTTTTT

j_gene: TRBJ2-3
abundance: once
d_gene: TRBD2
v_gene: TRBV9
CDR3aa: CASSASGGGNTQYF
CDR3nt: TGTGCCAGCAGCGCTAGCGGGGGCGGTAATACGCAGTATTTT

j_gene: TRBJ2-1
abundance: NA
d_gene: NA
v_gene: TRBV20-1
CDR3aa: CSAREENEQFF
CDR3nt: TGCAGTGCTAGAGAGGAGAATGAGCAGTTCTTC

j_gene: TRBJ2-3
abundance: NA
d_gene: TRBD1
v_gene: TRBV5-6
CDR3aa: CASRTGSTDTQYF
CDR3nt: TGTGCCAGCAGGACAGGGAGCACAGATACGCAGTATTTT